The sample holds a few counts of the clone carrying this TCR beta chain. Sequenced by immunoSEQ multiplex PCR; TCRdb stores in-frame clones only, minus some. The data contain approximately 200,000 clones, approximately 84% of them singletons. This sample was included in a study of blood T cell repertoires in COVID-19. Study context: The origin of the acute and convalescent COVID-19 samples was the United States, Italy and Spain. PBMCs, B-cell-depleted T cells, or T cells were the source of the cDNA or gDNA that made up the material.

The TCR sequence derives from a man aged 35-49 years who had recovered from COVID-19. The sequenced material came from PBMCs or T cells enriched from blood (not recorded which).

The CDR3: CASSGQGLTEAFF. The CDR3 region has the DNA TGCGCCAGCAGTGGACAGGGTCTCACTGAAGCTTTCTTT. V gene TRBV10-1 combines with J gene TRBJ1-1, with 7 bases that match TRBD1. The V and J ends lost 4 bases and 4 bases, in that order; junction bases with no gene match: 3. The CDR3 has 13 residues. CDR1 and CDR2 from the germline V gene are WNHNN and SYGVQD (reference sequence).